The following is a TCR beta chain sequence with its context. Germline V gene data show CDR1 as SEHNR and CDR2 as FQNEAQ (reference sequence). The V end was cut by 2 bases, the J end by 8 bases, with 16 bases between. This CDR3 is built from 15 residues. Amplification used 60 Vbeta primers and 13 Jbeta primers. The table came from immunoSEQ multiplex PCR; TCRdb's copy has only in-frame clones and leaves some out. Among roughly 180,000 clones listed, approximately 88% were seen once. This sample was included in a study of cytomegalovirus exposure and HLA in healthy donors. The receptor comes from a man aged 30 to 39 in good health and CMV-seronegative. Sequenced material: PBMCs. The chain has TRBV7-9 and TRBJ2-1; no firm D call. The CDR3 coding sequence is TGTGCCAGCAGCTTAAACCGAGCGATTGCCGATGAGCAGTTCTTC. Translated: CASSLNRAIADEQFF.